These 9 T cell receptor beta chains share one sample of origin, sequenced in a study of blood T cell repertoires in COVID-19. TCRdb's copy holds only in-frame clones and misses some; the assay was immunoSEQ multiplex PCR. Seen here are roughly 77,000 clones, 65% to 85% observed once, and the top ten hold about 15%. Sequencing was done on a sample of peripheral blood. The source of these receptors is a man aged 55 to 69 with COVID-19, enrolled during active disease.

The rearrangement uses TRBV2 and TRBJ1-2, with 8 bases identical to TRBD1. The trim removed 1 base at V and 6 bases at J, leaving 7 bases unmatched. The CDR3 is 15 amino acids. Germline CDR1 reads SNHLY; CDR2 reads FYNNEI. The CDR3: CASSEEGTGINGYTF. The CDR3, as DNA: TGTGCCAGCAGTGAAGAGGGGACAGGCATTAATGGCTACACCTTC. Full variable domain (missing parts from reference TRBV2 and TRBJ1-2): EPEVTQTPSHQVTQMGQEVILRCVPISNHLYFYWYRQILGQKVEFLVSFYNNEISEKSEIFDDQFSVERPDGSNFTLKIRSTKLEDSAMYFCASSEEGTGINGYTFGSGTRLTVV.

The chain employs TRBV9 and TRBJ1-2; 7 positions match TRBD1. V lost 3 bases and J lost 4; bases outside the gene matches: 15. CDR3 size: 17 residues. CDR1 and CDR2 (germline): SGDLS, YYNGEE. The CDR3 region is CASSASSGTELSYGYTF. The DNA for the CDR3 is TGTGCCAGCAGCGCAAGTTCCGGGACAGAGCTTAGCTATGGCTACACCTTC. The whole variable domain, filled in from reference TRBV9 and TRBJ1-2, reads DSGVTQTPKHLITATGQRVTLRCSPRSGDLSVYWYQQSLDQGLQFLIQYYNGEERAKGNILERFSAQQFPDLHSELNLSSLELGDSALYFCASSASSGTELSYGYTFGSGTRLTVV.

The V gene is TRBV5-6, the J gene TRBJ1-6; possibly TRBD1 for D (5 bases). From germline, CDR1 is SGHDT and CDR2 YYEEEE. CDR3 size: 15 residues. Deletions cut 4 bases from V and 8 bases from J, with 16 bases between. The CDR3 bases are TGTGCCAGCAGCGGCAGGGTTGCATATGATTCACCCCTCCACTTT. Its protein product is CASSGRVAYDSPLHF.

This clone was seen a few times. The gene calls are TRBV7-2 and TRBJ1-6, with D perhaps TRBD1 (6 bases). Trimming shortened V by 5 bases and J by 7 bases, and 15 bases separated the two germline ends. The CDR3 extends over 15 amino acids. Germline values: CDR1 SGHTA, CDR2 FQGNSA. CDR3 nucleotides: TGTGCCAGCAGCACAGCCCTGACAGGAAATTCACCCCTCCACTTT. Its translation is CASSTALTGNSPLHF.

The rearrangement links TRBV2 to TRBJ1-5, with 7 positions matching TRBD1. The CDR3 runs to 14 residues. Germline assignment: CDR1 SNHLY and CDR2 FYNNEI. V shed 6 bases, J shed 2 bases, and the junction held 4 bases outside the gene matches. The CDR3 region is CASSGDRGNQPQHF. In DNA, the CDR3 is TGTGCCAGCAGCGGTGACAGGGGCAATCAGCCCCAGCATTTT.

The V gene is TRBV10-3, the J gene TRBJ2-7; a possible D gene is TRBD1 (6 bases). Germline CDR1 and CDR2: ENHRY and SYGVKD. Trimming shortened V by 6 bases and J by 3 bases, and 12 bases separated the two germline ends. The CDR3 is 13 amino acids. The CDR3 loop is CAIRDGQNYEQYF. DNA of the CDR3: TGTGCCATCAGGGACGGACAGAACTACGAGCAGTACTTC.

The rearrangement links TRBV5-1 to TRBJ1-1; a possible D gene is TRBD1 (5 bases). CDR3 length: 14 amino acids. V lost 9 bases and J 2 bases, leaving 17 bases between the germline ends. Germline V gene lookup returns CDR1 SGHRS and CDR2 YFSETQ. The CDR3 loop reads CATSRGEFNTEAFF. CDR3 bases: TGCGCCACCTCCCGGGGGGAATTTAACACTGAAGCTTTCTTT.

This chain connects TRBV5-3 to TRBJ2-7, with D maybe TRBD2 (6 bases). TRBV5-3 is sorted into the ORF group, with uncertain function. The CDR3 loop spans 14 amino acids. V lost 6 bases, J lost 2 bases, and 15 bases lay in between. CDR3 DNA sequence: TGTGCCAGAAACTGCGGGGACGGTCCCTACGAGCAGTACTTC. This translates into CARNCGDGPYEQYF.

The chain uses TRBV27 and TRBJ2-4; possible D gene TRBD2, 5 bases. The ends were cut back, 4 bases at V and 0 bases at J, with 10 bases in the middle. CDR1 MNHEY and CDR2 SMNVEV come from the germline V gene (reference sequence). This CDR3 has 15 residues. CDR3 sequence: CASSSGGLAKNIQYF. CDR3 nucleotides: TGTGCCAGCAGTTCGGGCGGACTAGCCAAAAACATTCAGTACTTC.